Presented here are 10 T cell receptor beta chains from one specimen sequenced in a study of CD8+ T cells in alopecia areata. Once RNA had been extracted, it was reverse transcribed into cDNA to act as the sequencing template. The table came from immunoSEQ multiplex PCR; TCRdb's copy has only in-frame clones and leaves some out. The sample shows some 82,000 clones, roughly 51% of them seen only once. The specimen was NKG2D-high CD8+ T cells sorted from blood. The origin of the receptors is a human donor with alopecia areata.

The chain employs TRBV29-1 and TRBJ2-7; D uncertain. Germline V CDR1 and CDR2: SQVTM, ANQGSEA. Deletions cut 3 bases from V and 0 bases from J, with 9 bases between. The CDR3 consists of 13 residues. For the CDR3, the DNA is TGCAGCGTTGATACGGGCCTCTCCTACGAGCAGTACTTC. Translating gives CSVDTGLSYEQYF.

This rearrangement joins TRBV9 to TRBJ2-1; D not certain. V was trimmed by 3 bases and J by 9 bases, leaving 16 bases between them. Per germline, CDR1 SGDLS and CDR2 YYNGEE. The CDR3 consists of 14 residues. DNA of the CDR3: TGTGCCAGCAGCGGCCGCACCGGTTTAGGTGAGCAGTTCTTC. It is translated as CASSGRTGLGEQFF.

This clone has a handful of counts. The chain has TRBV29-1 and TRBJ2-2; D is possibly TRBD2 (5 bases). The V end was cut by 0 bases, the J end by 3 bases, with 14 bases between. CDR1 is SQVTM, CDR2 ANQGSEA, per germline. The CDR3 contains 16 residues. The CDR3 reads CSVEDRSASYTGELFF. The CDR3 nucleotides read TGCAGCGTTGAAGATCGGTCGGCTAGCTACACCGGGGAGCTGTTTTTT.

The rearrangement joins TRBV20-1 to TRBJ1-2; D call uncertain. CDR1 is DFQATT, CDR2 SNEGSKA, per germline (reference sequence). This CDR3 region has 10 residues. CDR3 sequence reads: CRAADYGYTF. CDR3 in DNA: TGCAGGGCCGCGGACTATGGCTACACCTTC.

This clone has only one observation. V is TRBV28 and J is TRBJ1-2; D uncertain. The CDR3 sequence is 13 residues long. V was clipped by 1 base and J by 5 bases, with 8 bases between them. In germline, CDR1 is MDHEN, CDR2 SYDVKM. CDR3 in DNA: TGTGCCAGCAGTTTATCATCCACGTATGGCTACACCTTC. Amino acids: CASSLSSTYGYTF.

This chain links TRBV29-1 with TRBJ2-1; D uncertain. The CDR3 consists of 12 residues. Trimming shortened V by 2 bases and J by 4 bases, and 6 bases separated the two germline ends. The V gene's germline CDR1 is SQVTM and CDR2 ANQGSEA. CDR3 protein: CSVEHRYNEQFF. DNA for the CDR3: TGCAGCGTTGAACACAGATACAATGAGCAGTTCTTC.

V usage is TRBV28 and J usage is TRBJ2-3; 11 bases are shared with TRBD2. Germline-derived CDR1 and CDR2 are MDHEN and SYDVKM. The CDR3 runs 19 residues. J gave up 2 bases and V 5 bases, and 15 bases lay outside the gene matches. The CDR3 loop is CASSPPPGLAEPSTDTQYF. The DNA of the CDR3 is TGTGCCAGCAGTCCACCGCCGGGACTAGCGGAACCTTCCACAGATACGCAGTATTTT.

The chain has TRBV7-9 and TRBJ1-1, with TRBD1 matching over 12 bases. The CDR3 spans 17 residues. Trimming took 2 bases from V and 4 from J; bases not matched to a gene: 8. Germline assignment: CDR1 SEHNR and CDR2 FQNEAQ (reference sequence). The CDR3 loop reads CASSLLGTGGWGTEAFF. DNA of the CDR3: TGTGCCAGCAGCTTATTAGGGACAGGGGGCTGGGGCACTGAAGCTTTCTTT.

This clone has a handful of counts. This sequence joins TRBV25-1 and TRBJ2-7, with 7 bases lining up with TRBD2. V shed 8 bases and J 0 bases; nucleotides not matched to a gene: 7. CDR1 and CDR2 from the germline V gene are MGHDK and SYGVNS. This CDR3 is built from 14 residues. CDR3 loop: CASSRLADSYEQYF. The CDR3 DNA sequence: TGTGCCAGCTCCCGTCTAGCGGACTCCTACGAGCAGTACTTC.

This clone was counted a few times. The chain recombines TRBV2 with TRBJ2-2; tentative D call: TRBD2 (6 bases). Germline values: CDR1 SNHLY, CDR2 FYNNEI. The ends were cut back, 9 bases at V and 2 bases at J, with 16 bases in the middle. The CDR3 contains 15 residues. The DNA for the CDR3 is TGTGCCAGTCTGTTCGGAGGGGTTAACACCGGGGAGCTGTTTTTT. Translated: CASLFGGVNTGELFF.